This note documents a single T cell receptor beta chain sequence. Its antigen is as yet unknown. This entry belongs to a study of OX40 agonist ivuxolimab in advanced cancers. As for the study in general: Cancers in dose escalation were hepatocellular, melanoma, renal cell and head and neck.

Study results and limitations: CD4+ and CD8+ T cells in blood underwent clonal expansion by week 6 at 0.1 to 3.0 mg/kg. In CD8+ T cells, expanded clones were on average more numerous than in CD4+.

Sampling times: baseline, cycle 4 day 1, cycle 7 day 1. Germline CDR1 is MGHDK and CDR2 is SYGVNS. Trimming took off 6 bases at V and 1 base at J, with 13 bases between the two ends. CDR3 length equals 16 residues. Libraries were prepared by immunoSEQ multiplex PCR; TCRdb keeps only in-frame clonotypes and omits some of them. The table records 60,000 to 85,000 clones, around 87% of them present only once. Sequenced here: CD4+ or CD8+ T cells sorted from blood, sampled in a trial of the OX40 agonist ivuxolimab. The receptor's source is an adult with an advanced solid tumor such as melanoma, head and neck, liver or kidney cancer. This chain uses TRBV25-1 with TRBJ1-6, with a possible D match to TRBD1 (6 bases). The CDR3, as DNA: TGTGCCAGCAGGGGGGGCGGTCGATCCTATAATTCACCCCTCCACTTT. This codes for CASRGGGRSYNSPLHF.